Below, 22 T cell receptor beta chains from the same sample are listed, as sequenced in a study of blood T cell repertoires in COVID-19. The assay was immunoSEQ multiplex PCR, and TCRdb's table has in-frame clones only and misses some. This sample has under 70,000 clones, with 90% found just once. Sequencing used peripheral blood. These receptors came from a man older than 75 with acute or convalescent COVID-19.

The chain carries TRBV30 and TRBJ1-1; D not certain. V lost 2 bases and J lost 5, with 6 bases in between. Germline V gives CDR1 GTSNPN, CDR2 SVGIG (reference sequence). This CDR3 spans 11 amino acids. CDR3 protein: CAWSTRTEAFF. The CDR3 DNA reads as TGTGCCTGGAGTACGAGGACTGAAGCTTTCTTT.

The CDR3 sequence: CASRGGGADTQYF. CDR3 sequence (DNA): TGTGCCAGTCGTGGAGGTGGTGCAGATACGCAGTATTTT. The V gene is TRBV19, the J gene TRBJ2-3, with D possibly TRBD2 on 5 matching bases. CDR3 length: 13 amino acids. Germline CDR1 reads LNHDA; CDR2 reads SQIVND (reference sequence). The germline V and J ends were trimmed by 8 bases and 4 bases, with 13 bases remaining between them.

The rearrangement joins TRBV19 to TRBJ1-2, with D uncertain. CDR3 length equals 15 residues. The germline CDR1 and CDR2 sequences are LNHDA and SQIVND (reference sequence). Between the trimmed V and J ends, which lost 9 bases and 8 bases, there was a span of 25 bases. The CDR3 reads CASKKPGFRDQGYTF. CDR3 sequence (DNA): TGTGCCAGCAAGAAACCGGGATTCCGCGATCAGGGCTACACCTTC.

This rearrangement joins TRBV5-1 to TRBJ1-4; no definite D call. Germline loops: CDR1 SGHRS, CDR2 YFSETQ. The CDR3 is 15 amino acids. V was shortened by 4 bases and J by 4 bases, with 14 bases between the two germline ends. The CDR3 nucleotides are TGCGCCAGCAGCCCGGCCGGGAACGATAATGAAAAACTGTTTTTT. This sequence encodes CASSPAGNDNEKLFF. The variable domain in full, with the rest retrieved from reference TRBV5-1 and TRBJ1-4, is KAGVTQTPRYLIKTRGQQVTLSCSPISGHRSVSWYQQTPGQGLQFLFEYFSETQRNKGNFPGRFSGRQFSNSRSEMNVSTLELGDSALYLCASSPAGNDNEKLFFGSGTQLSVL.

The V and J genes are TRBV5-8 and TRBJ1-2; D is uncertain. Germline CDR1 reads SGHTS; CDR2 reads YDEGEE. V lost 4 bases, J lost 8 bases, and 15 bases lay in between. The CDR3 consists of 13 residues. CDR3 in DNA: TGTGCCAGCAGCCCTGGGCGGGTAGAAGGCTACACCTTC. The encoded protein is CASSPGRVEGYTF.

The V gene is TRBV24-1, the J gene TRBJ2-5, with 8 bases lining up with TRBD2. Per the germline V gene, CDR1 is KGHDR and CDR2 is SFDVKD. This CDR3 contains 17 residues. The ends lost 2 bases at V and 1 base at J; junction bases unmatched: 8. CDR3: CATSDSYGRGAQETQYF. DNA of the CDR3: TGTGCCACCAGTGATTCCTATGGGCGGGGGGCCCAAGAGACCCAGTACTTC.

This chain links TRBV9 with TRBJ2-3; 10 bases are shared with TRBD2. This CDR3 is 17 amino acids long. V was clipped by 2 bases and J by 0 bases; unmatched bases: 6. Germline CDR1 is SGDLS and CDR2 is YYNGEE. CDR3 sequence reads: CASSVGGSGGSTDTQYF. The CDR3 DNA follows: TGTGCCAGCAGCGTTGGGGGTAGCGGGGGGAGCACAGATACGCAGTATTTT.

V gene TRBV29-1 combines with J gene TRBJ2-2; TRBD1 matches at 7 bases. The CDR3 is 13 residues long. Germline CDR1 is SQVTM and CDR2 is ANQGSEA. V dropped 7 bases and J dropped 4; count of bases not matched to a gene: 6. CDR3 sequence (DNA): TGCAGCGCCAAAGAGGGGGCCACCGGGGAGCTGTTTTTT. This codes for CSAKEGATGELFF.

V is TRBV19 and J is TRBJ2-2; 12 nucleotides line up with TRBD1. The germline CDR1 and CDR2 sequences are LNHDA and SQIVND (reference sequence). This CDR3 has 14 residues. DNA for the CDR3: TGTGGGGCCGGGACAGGGGGCGCTGGCGGGGAGCTGTTTTTT. Its translation is CGAGTGGAGGELFF.

This clone was seen more than once but under ten times. The CDR3 DNA is TGTGCCAGCAGTTTATCGGGTCGGGGGGCCCCCTACGAGCAGTACTTC. As protein: CASSLSGRGAPYEQYF. J is TRBJ2-7 and V is TRBV27, with D possibly matching TRBD2 (7 bases). Per germline, CDR1 MNHEY and CDR2 SMNVEV (reference sequence). Trimming took off 0 bases at V and 2 bases at J, with 14 bases between the two ends. The CDR3 runs to 16 residues.

V and J are TRBV7-9 and TRBJ1-6, with a tentative D call TRBD1 (6 bases). Trimming shortened V by 5 bases and J by 0 bases, and 17 bases separated the two germline ends. This CDR3 spans 18 amino acids. Germline CDR1 reads SEHNR; CDR2 reads FQNEAQ (reference sequence). The CDR3 DNA follows: TGTGCCAGCAGCGGGGGCAGTGGACCCCTCTCCTATAATTCACCCCTCCACTTT. Translated: CASSGGSGPLSYNSPLHF.

V usage is TRBV7-2 and J usage is TRBJ2-7, with D perhaps matching TRBD1 (5 bases). Germline V CDR1 and CDR2: SGHTA, FQGNSA. The CDR3 is 15 amino acids. With 0 bases removed from V and 4 bases from J, the gap between germline ends came to 13 bases. The CDR3 bases are TGTGCCAGCAGCTTAGCGGCAGGGCTGACTTACGAGCAGTACTTC. Encoded protein: CASSLAAGLTYEQYF.

With respect to this clone: Mismatch with germline at one junction end may stem from a read error. The rearrangement links TRBV7-7 to TRBJ2-1, with D possibly being TRBD2 (6 bases). Germline CDR1 SSHAT, CDR2 FNYEAQ (reference sequence). The CDR3 covers 15 residues. CDR3 loop: CASSLGRGSYNEQFF. In nucleotides, the CDR3 is TGTGCTAGCAGCTTAGGACGGGGGTCCTACAATGAGCAGTTCTTC. The full variable domain, with the rest looked up from reference TRBV7-7 and TRBJ2-1, is GAGVSQSPRYKVTKRGQDVTLRCDPISSHATLYWYQQALGQGPEFLTYFNYEAQPDKSGLPSDRFSAERPEGSISTLTIQRTEQRDSAMYRCASSLGRGSYNEQFFGPGTRLTVL.

The chain is built from TRBV18 and TRBJ1-2; TRBD1 matches at 7 bases. Germline assignment: CDR1 KGHSH and CDR2 LQKENI. The CDR3 loop spans 14 amino acids. The V gene end was trimmed by 0 bases and the J gene end by 9 bases; junction bases not matched to a gene: 7. CDR3 amino acids: CASSPPTGIPSYTF. The CDR3 coding sequence is TGTGCCAGCTCACCACCGACAGGGATTCCTAGCTACACCTTC.

The rearrangement uses TRBV7-3 and TRBJ2-2, with TRBD1 matching over 9 bases. This CDR3 spans 13 amino acids. CDR1 SGHTA and CDR2 FQGTGA come from the germline V gene. Trimming at V came to 5 bases and at J to 9 bases, leaving 4 bases not matched to a gene. CDR3 in amino acids: CASSDTGGWELFF. The CDR3 DNA reads as TGTGCCAGCAGCGATACAGGGGGCTGGGAGCTGTTTTTT.

This clone was seen just once. The chain uses TRBV5-1 and TRBJ1-1; D perhaps matches TRBD1 (6 bases). V was clipped by 5 bases and J by 4 bases, with 15 bases between them. This CDR3 comprises 14 residues. CDR1 is SGHRS, CDR2 YFSETQ, per germline. The CDR3 DNA is TGCGCCAGCAGTTCCGGGGGAGGGGGCACTGAAGCTTTCTTT. It specifies CASSSGGGGTEAFF.

This clone was seen a single time. The chain recombines TRBV28 with TRBJ2-1; 12 bases are shared with TRBD2. The germline V gene encodes CDR1 MDHEN and CDR2 SYDVKM. This CDR3 has 15 residues. After removal of 4 bases from V and 15 bases from J, the junction contained 13 bases not matched to a gene. The CDR3 DNA reads as TGTGCCAGCAGTTACCCGGGACTAGCGGGTGCCGTGGTGTTCTTC. Translation gives CASSYPGLAGAVVFF.

The chain carries TRBV11-2 and TRBJ1-2; 7 nucleotides match TRBD1. Trimming cost V 5 bases and J 8 bases; bases outside gene matches: 14. Germline V gene sequence: CDR1 SGHAT, CDR2 FQNNGV. The CDR3 length is 15 residues. CDR3 DNA: TGTGCCAGCAGCACCAAGACAGGGTTTGTCCTGGGCTACACCTTC. The encoded protein is CASSTKTGFVLGYTF. The variable domain in full, with the rest retrieved from reference TRBV11-2 and TRBJ1-2, is EAGVAQSPRYKIIEKRQSVAFWCNPISGHATLYWYQQILGQGPKLLIQFQNNGVVDDSQLPKDRFSAERLKGVDSTLKIQPAKLEDSAVYLCASSTKTGFVLGYTFGSGTRLTVV.

The gene calls are TRBV9 and TRBJ2-7; 7 nucleotides line up with TRBD1. The CDR3 is 14 amino acids. V shed 4 bases, J shed 1 base, and the junction held 5 bases outside the gene matches. Per the germline V gene, CDR1 is SGDLS and CDR2 is YYNGEE. CDR3 region: CASSTRQGSYEQYF. The DNA for the CDR3 is TGTGCCAGCAGCACCCGACAGGGTTCCTACGAGCAGTACTTC.

The chain uses TRBV19 and TRBJ2-7, with D possibly TRBD2 on 5 matching bases. Per the germline V gene, CDR1 is LNHDA and CDR2 is SQIVND (reference sequence). This CDR3 contains 15 residues. Trimming took 0 bases from V and 6 from J, leaving 15 bases between them. Here the CDR3 reads CASSIDSIGIVEQYF. CDR3 nucleotide sequence: TGTGCCAGTAGTATAGACAGTATCGGGATTGTCGAGCAGTACTTC. The whole variable domain, remainder taken from reference TRBV19 and TRBJ2-7, is DGGITQSPKYLFRKEGQNVTLSCEQNLNHDAMYWYRQDPGQGLRLIYYSQIVNDFQKGDIAEGYSVSREKKESFPLTVTSAQKNPTAFYLCASSIDSIGIVEQYFGPGTRLTVT.

The chain has TRBV7-6 and TRBJ1-4; D remains ambiguous. The CDR3 runs 11 residues. The germline V gene has CDR1 SGHVS and CDR2 FNYEAQ. Trimming left V 5 bases short and J 6 bases short, with 4 bases between. The CDR3 DNA sequence: TGTGCCAGCAGCAACTATGAAAAACTGTTTTTT. Amino acids: CASSNYEKLFF. Supplemented by reference TRBV7-6 and TRBJ1-4, the full variable domain reads GAGVSQSPRYKVTKRGQDVALRCDPISGHVSLYWYRQALGQGPEFLTYFNYEAQQDKSGLPNDRFSAERPEGSISTLTIQRTEQRDSAMYRCASSNYEKLFFGSGTQLSVL.

J is TRBJ1-6 and V is TRBV4-1, with D possibly being TRBD1 (6 bases). V shed 2 bases and J shed 9 bases, with 8 bases lying between them. Germline CDR1 reads MGHRA; CDR2 reads YSYEKL. The CDR3 is 13 residues long. In DNA, the CDR3 is TGCGCCAGCAGCCAAACAGGGTCTTCACCCCTCCACTTT. Translating gives CASSQTGSSPLHF.